Each of the 23 T cell receptor beta chains below was sequenced from the same sample in a study of blood T cell repertoires in COVID-19. The data were produced by immunoSEQ multiplex PCR, yet TCRdb's version contains in-frame clones alone and is incomplete. Among hundreds of thousands of clones listed, about four fifths were seen once. Input material: PBMCs or T cells enriched from blood (not recorded which). The origin of the receptors is a woman in her forties who had recovered from COVID-19.

The rearrangement joins TRBV7-2 to TRBJ2-2, with TRBD1 as a possible D gene (5 bases). There are 15 residues in the CDR3. Trimming shortened V by 1 base and J by 4 bases, and 10 bases separated the two germline ends. The germline V gene has CDR1 SGHTA and CDR2 FQGNSA. Written as DNA, the CDR3 is TGTGCCAGCAGCTTAGGCAGGGTCGGCACCGGGGAGCTGTTTTTT. Protein: CASSLGRVGTGELFF.

This clone was observed once. V and J are TRBV30 and TRBJ2-7; TRBD1 agrees at 9 bases. Trimming at V came to 2 bases and at J to 3 bases, leaving 5 bases not matched to a gene. The CDR3 runs to 14 residues. Germline values: CDR1 GTSNPN, CDR2 SVGIG (reference sequence). The CDR3 DNA reads as TGTGCCTGGAGTCCCGGGACAGGGCTCTACGAGCAGTACTTC. This translates into CAWSPGTGLYEQYF.

This chain links TRBV3-1 (or the pseudogene TRBV3-2) with TRBJ1-5; 9 bases match TRBD1. CDR3 length equals 17 residues. The germline V gene encodes CDR1 LGHDT and CDR2 YNNKEL (reference sequence). J lost 2 bases, V lost 1 base, and 6 bases had no gene match. CDR3 nucleotides: TGTGCCAGCAGCCAAGGGACAGGGGTCCAGGGCAATCAGCCCCAGCATTTT. Amino acids: CASSQGTGVQGNQPQHF.

The rearrangement joins TRBV3-1 (or the pseudogene TRBV3-2) to TRBJ2-5; TRBD2 matches at 8 bases. This CDR3 has 15 residues. Per germline, CDR1 LGHDT and CDR2 YNNKEL (reference sequence). The V segment lost 7 bases and the J segment 6 bases; nucleotides outside the gene matches: 13. The CDR3 sequence: CASNLLSGSKKTQYF. Here the CDR3 DNA reads TGTGCCAGCAACTTACTCAGCGGGAGTAAGAAGACCCAGTACTTC.

This clone was counted only a few times. V is TRBV20-1 and J is TRBJ2-7; TRBD2 might be the D (6 bases). Trimming removed 3 bases from V and 0 bases from J, with 18 bases in between. There are 16 residues in the CDR3. CDR1 and CDR2 from the germline V gene are DFQATT and SNEGSKA (reference sequence). The CDR3 DNA sequence: TGCAGTGCTAGTGCATTTAGGGACTTCAGCTCCTACGAGCAGTACTTC. Translated: CSASAFRDFSSYEQYF.

This chain connects TRBV6-5 to TRBJ1-2; D is perhaps TRBD1 (5 bases). The CDR3 length is 12 residues. V lost 6 bases, J lost 6 bases, and 11 bases lay in between. Per the germline V gene, CDR1 is MNHEY and CDR2 is SVGAGI. Here the CDR3 reads CASSSAGDGYTF. DNA of the CDR3: TGTGCCAGCAGCTCCGCGGGGGATGGCTACACCTTC.

The V and J genes are TRBV19 and TRBJ1-1; 7 bases align to TRBD1. V shed 6 bases and J 6 bases; nucleotides not matched to a gene: 7. The CDR3 sequence is 13 residues long. Per the germline V gene, CDR1 is LNHDA and CDR2 is SQIVND (reference sequence). CDR3 loop: CASRVEGASEAFF. CDR3 in DNA: TGTGCCAGTAGAGTGGAGGGGGCCTCTGAAGCTTTCTTT.

This clone was observed a handful of times. The CDR3 reads CASSSPGLAGVGSYNEQFF. DNA for the CDR3: TGTGCCAGCAGCTCCCCCGGACTAGCGGGAGTCGGGTCCTACAATGAGCAGTTCTTC. J is TRBJ2-1 and V is TRBV7-2; TRBD2 aligns across 13 bases. The germline V gene has CDR1 SGHTA and CDR2 FQGNSA. This CDR3 is built from 19 residues. V trimming: 4 bases; J trimming: 1 base; junction bases outside the gene matches: 10.

The sample holds a few counts of this clone. The V and J genes are TRBV9 and TRBJ2-1, with 7 bases lining up with TRBD2. The CDR3 consists of 13 residues. From germline, CDR1 is SGDLS and CDR2 YYNGEE. The trim removed 4 bases at V and 12 bases at J, leaving 10 bases unmatched. This CDR3 reads CASSPPDGRGQFF. The CDR3 coding sequence is TGTGCCAGCAGCCCCCCAGATGGGAGGGGGCAGTTCTTC.

The rearrangement links TRBV27 to TRBJ1-2; no clear D. The CDR3 runs to 13 residues. Trimming pared 5 bases from V and 4 bases from J, leaving 11 bases between. Per the germline V gene, CDR1 is MNHEY and CDR2 is SMNVEV (reference sequence). CDR3 nucleotides: TGTGCCAGCAGTCCGGACGGAGGCTATGGCTACACCTTC. Translation: CASSPDGGYGYTF.

The genes are TRBV18 and TRBJ2-1, with D maybe TRBD1 (6 bases). This CDR3 is built from 14 residues. Trimming stripped 4 bases from V and 6 bases from J, with 13 bases between. CDR1 is KGHSH and CDR2 is LQKENI in the germline V gene. Written as DNA, the CDR3 is TGTGCCAGCTCACTTTTAACAGGGAGCAATGAGCAGTTCTTC. Protein sequence: CASSLLTGSNEQFF.

This chain connects TRBV9 to TRBJ2-5; D might be TRBD2 (5 bases). The germline V gene has CDR1 SGDLS and CDR2 YYNGEE. Trimming removed 3 bases at V and 3 bases at J, with 6 bases between. This CDR3 has 12 amino acids. CDR3: CASSGGEETQYF. CDR3 DNA sequence: TGTGCCAGCAGCGGGGGAGAAGAGACCCAGTACTTC.

V gene TRBV10-3 combines with J gene TRBJ2-1, with TRBD1 identical over 7 bases. The germline CDR1 and CDR2 sequences are ENHRY and SYGVKD. CDR3 size: 14 residues. After removal of 3 bases from V and 5 bases from J, the junction contained 4 bases not matched to a gene. For the CDR3, the DNA is TGTGCCATCAGTGATCTGGGACAGAACAATGAGCAGTTCTTC. This translates into CAISDLGQNNEQFF.

J is TRBJ1-5 and V is TRBV19, with D perhaps TRBD1 (5 bases). This CDR3 has 15 residues. With 10 bases removed from V and 4 bases from J, the gap between germline ends came to 20 bases. Germline V lookup: CDR1 LNHDA, CDR2 SQIVND (reference sequence). The CDR3: CATRHFPGGNQPQHF. CDR3 bases: TGTGCCACCAGACATTTTCCGGGGGGGAATCAGCCCCAGCATTTT.

The chain recombines TRBV4-1 with TRBJ1-2; TRBD1 matches 11 bases. CDR1 is MGHRA and CDR2 is YSYEKL in the germline V gene. V lost 4 bases, J lost 4 bases, and 2 bases stayed unmatched. The CDR3 is made up of 14 amino acids. The CDR3 spells CASSLGTGGYGYTF. Written as DNA, the CDR3 is TGCGCCAGCAGCCTTGGGACAGGGGGCTATGGCTACACCTTC.

The chain carries TRBV5-6 and TRBJ2-1; 11 nucleotides align to TRBD2. V gave up 0 bases and J gave up 7 bases; unmatched junction bases: 6. Germline V gene data show CDR1 as SGHDT and CDR2 as YYEEEE. CDR3 size: 16 residues. CDR3 in amino acids: CASSLVGSGRGNEQFF. In nucleotides, the CDR3 is TGTGCCAGCAGCTTGGTGGGTAGCGGGAGGGGAAATGAGCAGTTCTTC.

The J gene is TRBJ2-3, the V gene TRBV15; no clear D gene. CDR3 length: 13 residues. With 3 bases removed from V and 2 bases from J, the gap between germline ends came to 6 bases. The germline gives CDR1 LNHNV, CDR2 YYDKDF (reference sequence). CDR3 in amino acids: CATSRGLTDTQYF. The DNA of the CDR3 is TGTGCCACCAGCAGGGGCCTCACAGATACGCAGTATTTT.

The rearrangement links TRBV3-1 (or the pseudogene TRBV3-2) to TRBJ2-3, with 7 bases fitting TRBD1. CDR3 length: 17 amino acids. The germline CDR1 and CDR2 sequences are LGHDT and YNNKEL (reference sequence). Trimming cost V 2 bases and J 2 bases; bases outside gene matches: 10. DNA of the CDR3: TGTGCCAGCAGCCAAAGGACCCCGGGACAGCTCACAGATACGCAGTATTTT. This sequence encodes CASSQRTPGQLTDTQYF.

The chain carries TRBV5-1 and TRBJ1-1, with TRBD1 matching 9 bases. The V gene's germline CDR1 is SGHRS and CDR2 YFSETQ. V was pared by 3 bases and J by 3 bases, with 6 bases of the junction left unmatched. This CDR3 is 15 amino acids long. The CDR3 coding sequence is TGCGCCAGCAGCTCCGAGACAGGGGGGGACACTGAAGCTTTCTTT. Encoded protein: CASSSETGGDTEAFF. The variable domain in full, completed from reference TRBV5-1 and TRBJ1-1, reads KAGVTQTPRYLIKTRGQQVTLSCSPISGHRSVSWYQQTPGQGLQFLFEYFSETQRNKGNFPGRFSGRQFSNSRSEMNVSTLELGDSALYLCASSSETGGDTEAFFGQGTRLTVV.

The chain has TRBV4-3 and TRBJ1-2; D perhaps matches TRBD1 (6 bases). This CDR3 comprises 15 residues. CDR1 is LGHNA, CDR2 YSLEER, per germline. The V end was cut by 4 bases, the J end by 3 bases, with 15 bases between. CDR3 amino acids: CASSPQAGADYGYTF. The CDR3 DNA is TGCGCCAGCAGCCCCCAGGCAGGGGCGGACTATGGCTACACCTTC.

The V gene is TRBV6-5, the J gene TRBJ2-7; 7 nucleotides line up with TRBD2. CDR3 length: 13 amino acids. Germline assignment: CDR1 MNHEY and CDR2 SVGAGI. After removal of 7 bases from V and 3 bases from J, the junction contained 6 bases not matched to a gene. The CDR3 nucleotides read TGTGCCAGCATCTCCGGGGAGGGCTACGAGCAGTACGTC. It yields the protein CASISGEGYEQYV.

The chain combines TRBV7-9 with TRBJ1-6; D is uncertain. The CDR3 extends over 15 amino acids. Trimming took 1 base from V and 7 from J, leaving 11 bases between them. In germline, CDR1 is SEHNR, CDR2 FQNEAQ (reference sequence). The CDR3 spells CASSLGGIGNSPLHF. The CDR3 DNA reads as TGTGCCAGCAGCTTAGGAGGGATAGGAAATTCACCCCTCCACTTT.

The chain employs TRBV7-2 and TRBJ2-1, with 7 nucleotides matching TRBD2. CDR1 is SGHTA and CDR2 is FQGNSA in the germline V gene. V shed 5 bases, J shed 1 base, and the junction held 8 bases outside the gene matches. The CDR3 is made up of 16 amino acids. This CDR3 is CASSVGLGRSYNEQFF. CDR3 sequence (DNA): TGTGCCAGCAGCGTAGGACTAGGTAGGTCCTACAATGAGCAGTTCTTC. Combining the CDR3 with reference TRBV7-2 and TRBJ2-1 gives the whole variable domain GAGVSQSPSNKVTEKGKDVELRCDPISGHTALYWYRQSLGQGLEFLIYFQGNSAPDKSGLPSDRFSAERTGGSVSTLTIQRTQQEDSAVYLCASSVGLGRSYNEQFFGPGTRLTVL.